This TCR beta chain came from a study of regulatory T cells in long-lasting Graves disease. Study conclusions and caveats: Those with persistent Graves' had less TCR diversity than newly diagnosed patients.

The germline gives CDR1 SGHAT, CDR2 FQNNGV. This CDR3 is 15 amino acids long. V was pared by 0 bases and J by 2 bases, with 10 bases between. Building of the TCR beta libraries involved iRepertoire HTBI primers and Arm-PCR of CDR3 regions. TCRdb itself ran the multiplex PCR reads through MiXCR, one entry per CDR3 protein. The data hold roughly 220,000 distinct CDR3 sequences, with about 16% observed a single time. Note on this clonotype: Its antigen is unknown.

This sample's time point: newly diagnosed GD, antithyroid drugs for less than 3 months. Researchers made the TCR library from RNA that was extracted from PBMCs. The V and J genes are TRBV11-2 and TRBJ1-1; D uncertain. This TCR was recovered from a female donor with Graves disease. Here the sequenced sample was peripheral blood mononuclear cells (PBMCs), taken at new diagnosis, from a patient treated with antithyroid drugs. CDR3 nucleotide sequence: TGTGCCAGCAGCTTAGAGGCCCATATAAACACTGAAGCTTTCTTT. Translation gives CASSLEAHINTEAFF.